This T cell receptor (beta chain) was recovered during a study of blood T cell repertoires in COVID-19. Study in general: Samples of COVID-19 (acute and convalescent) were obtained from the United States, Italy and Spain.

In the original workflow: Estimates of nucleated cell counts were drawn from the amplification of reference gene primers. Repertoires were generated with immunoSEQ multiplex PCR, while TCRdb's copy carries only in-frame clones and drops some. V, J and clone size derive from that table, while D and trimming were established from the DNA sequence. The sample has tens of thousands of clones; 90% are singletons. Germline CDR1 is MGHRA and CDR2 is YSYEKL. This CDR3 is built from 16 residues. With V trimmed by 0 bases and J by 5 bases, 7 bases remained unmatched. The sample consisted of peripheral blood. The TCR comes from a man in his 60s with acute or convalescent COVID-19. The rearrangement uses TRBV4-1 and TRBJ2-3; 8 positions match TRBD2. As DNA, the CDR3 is TGCGCCAGCAGCCAAGAAAACGGGGGGGCCGAAGATACGCAGTATTTT. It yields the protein CASSQENGGAEDTQYF.